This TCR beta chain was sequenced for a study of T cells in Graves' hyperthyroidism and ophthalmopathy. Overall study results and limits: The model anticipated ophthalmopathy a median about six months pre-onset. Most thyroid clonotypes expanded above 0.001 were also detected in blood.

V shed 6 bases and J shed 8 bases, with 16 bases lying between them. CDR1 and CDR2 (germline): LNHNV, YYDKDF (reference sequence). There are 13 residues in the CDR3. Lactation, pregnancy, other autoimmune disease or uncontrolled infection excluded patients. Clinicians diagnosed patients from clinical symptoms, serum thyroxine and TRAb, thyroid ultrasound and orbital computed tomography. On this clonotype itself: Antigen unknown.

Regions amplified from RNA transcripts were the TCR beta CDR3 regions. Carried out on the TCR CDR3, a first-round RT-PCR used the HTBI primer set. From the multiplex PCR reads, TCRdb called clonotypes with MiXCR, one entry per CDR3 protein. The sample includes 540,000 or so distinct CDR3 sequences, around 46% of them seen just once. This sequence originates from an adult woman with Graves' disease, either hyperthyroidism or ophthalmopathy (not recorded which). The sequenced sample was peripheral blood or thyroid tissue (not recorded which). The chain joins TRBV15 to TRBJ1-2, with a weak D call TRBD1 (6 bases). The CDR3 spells CATRQGSVLGYTF. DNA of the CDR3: TGTGCCACCAGACAGGGTTCAGTCCTCGGCTACACCTTC.